These 9 T cell receptor beta chains came from one sample sequenced in a study of PD-L1 blockade in urothelial cancer. Sequencing used immunoSEQ multiplex PCR; TCRdb keeps in-frame clones, though not all of them. The table shows under 35,000 clones, with approximately 87% occurring only once. This specimen consisted of PBMCs, obtained around atezolizumab (anti-PD-L1) treatment. The receptors stem from a man between 45 and 60 years old with urothelial cancer.

The V and J genes are TRBV10-3 and TRBJ2-2; TRBD2 matches at 11 bases. The V segment lost 2 bases and the J segment 5 bases; nucleotides outside the gene matches: 7. Germline CDR1 ENHRY, CDR2 SYGVKD. The CDR3 is 17 amino acids. This chain's CDR3 is CAISEPVAGGSTGELFF. The CDR3 DNA follows: TGTGCCATCAGTGAGCCCGTAGCGGGAGGGAGTACCGGGGAGCTGTTTTTT.

V is TRBV4-1 and J is TRBJ2-1; 9 bases match TRBD2. Germline V gene lookup returns CDR1 MGHRA and CDR2 YSYEKL. The CDR3 covers 19 residues. V lost 0 bases to trimming and J lost 0 bases; unmatched junction nucleotides: 9. CDR3 coding DNA: TGCGCCAGCAGCCAAGATCTGGCGGGAGGGGTGAGCTCCTACAATGAGCAGTTCTTC. Its translation: CASSQDLAGGVSSYNEQFF.

The chain combines TRBV19 with TRBJ1-1, with D perhaps matching TRBD1 (6 bases). Per the germline V gene, CDR1 is LNHDA and CDR2 is SQIVND (reference sequence). V was cut by 6 bases and J by 1 base, with 12 bases left in between. The CDR3 has 14 residues. CDR3 loop: CASRPLDRNTEAFF. In DNA, the CDR3 is TGTGCCAGTAGACCACTGGACAGGAACACTGAAGCTTTCTTT.

This chain links TRBV6-7 with TRBJ1-5; TRBD1 is a possible D gene (5 bases). TRBV6-7 is an ORF for which the function is uncertain. V lost 2 bases to trimming and J lost 4 bases, with 9 bases between them. CDR3 length: 14 residues. In DNA form, the CDR3 reads TGTGCCAGCAGTTACGGGGCAGGGAATCAGCCCCAGCATTTT. Its protein product is CASSYGAGNQPQHF.

The chain couples TRBV28 to TRBJ2-3, with 7 bases that match TRBD1. The CDR3 is made up of 16 amino acids. V shed 4 bases, J shed 2 bases, and the junction held 9 bases outside the gene matches. Germline assignment: CDR1 MDHEN and CDR2 SYDVKM. CDR3 sequence: CASSSGTDINTDTQYF. CDR3 in DNA: TGTGCCAGCAGTTCGGGGACAGACATCAACACAGATACGCAGTATTTT.

This clone was recorded once. The rearrangement joins TRBV4-3 to TRBJ1-2; D possibly corresponds to TRBD1 (6 bases). V lost 0 bases, J lost 5 bases, and 10 bases lay in between. The CDR3 consists of 14 residues. Germline-derived CDR1 and CDR2 are LGHNA and YSLEER. CDR3: CASSQDSTGYGYTF. CDR3 nucleotide sequence: TGCGCCAGCAGCCAAGATTCCACAGGGTATGGCTACACCTTC.

Only one count was recorded for this clone. The gene calls are TRBV19 and TRBJ2-1, with D perhaps matching TRBD1 (6 bases). The CDR3 runs 18 residues. Per germline, CDR1 LNHDA and CDR2 SQIVND (reference sequence). The V gene lost 5 bases and the J gene lost 0 bases, with 20 bases spanning the gap. The CDR3 DNA reads TGTGCCAGTAGTCCCAGGGGCCGTAGGGTGGGCTCCTACAATGAGCAGTTCTTC. Translation gives CASSPRGRRVGSYNEQFF. Full variable domain (outside the CDR3, taken from reference TRBV19 and TRBJ2-1): DGGITQSPKYLFRKEGQNVTLSCEQNLNHDAMYWYRQDPGQGLRLIYYSQIVNDFQKGDIAEGYSVSREKKESFPLTVTSAQKNPTAFYLCASSPRGRRVGSYNEQFFGPGTRLTVL.

The J gene is TRBJ2-5, the V gene TRBV30; TRBD1 might be the D (6 bases). The CDR3 is 14 residues long. CDR1 GTSNPN and CDR2 SVGIG come from the germline V gene (reference sequence). The germline V and J ends were trimmed by 0 bases and 3 bases, with 11 bases remaining between them. This CDR3 reads CAWSVWDKEETQYF. The CDR3 DNA reads TGTGCCTGGAGTGTATGGGACAAAGAAGAGACCCAGTACTTC.

This clone occurred once. CDR3 protein: CASSYTPPGADTQYF. CDR3 DNA sequence: TGTGCCAGCAGTTATACCCCCCCGGGGGCAGATACGCAGTATTTT. V usage is TRBV6-5 and J usage is TRBJ2-3; a possible D gene is TRBD2 (6 bases). The CDR3 sequence is 15 residues long. The V and J ends lost 3 bases and 4 bases respectively, with 14 bases between them. Germline CDR1 is MNHEY and CDR2 is SVGAGI.